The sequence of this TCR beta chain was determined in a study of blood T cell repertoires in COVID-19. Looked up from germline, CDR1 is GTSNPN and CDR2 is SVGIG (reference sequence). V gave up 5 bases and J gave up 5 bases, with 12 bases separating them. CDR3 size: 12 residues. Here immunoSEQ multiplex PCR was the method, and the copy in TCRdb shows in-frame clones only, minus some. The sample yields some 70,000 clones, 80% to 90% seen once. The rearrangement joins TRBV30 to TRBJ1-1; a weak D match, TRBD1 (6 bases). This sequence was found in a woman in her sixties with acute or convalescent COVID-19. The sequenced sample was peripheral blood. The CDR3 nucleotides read TGTGCCTGGGGACGGCAGGGGACTGAAGCTTTCTTT. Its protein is CAWGRQGTEAFF.